Below are 26 T cell receptor beta chains sequenced from a single sample in a study of shared clonotypes between healthy human individuals. Assay: immunoSEQ multiplex PCR; the TCRdb copy retains only in-frame clones and omits some. The data show around 1.6 million clones, approximately 98% seen once. What was sequenced was naive CD4+ T cells sorted from blood. The sample's subset: CD45RA+ positively selected. Receptors were obtained from a man under 40 in good health.

The CDR3 protein is CASTAHQNTGELFF. CDR3 sequence (DNA): TGTGCCAGCACAGCCCACCAGAACACCGGGGAGCTGTTTTTT. The V call is TRBV7-6, the J call TRBJ2-2; the D is unclear. Per germline, CDR1 SGHVS and CDR2 FNYEAQ. The CDR3 totals 14 residues. The V end was cut by 7 bases, the J end by 1 base, with 10 bases between.

Details on this clone: Other DNA sequences of this sample code for an identical CDR3. The rearrangement joins TRBV5-1 to TRBJ2-2; the D gene is possibly TRBD1 (6 bases). CDR1 is SGHRS, CDR2 YFSETQ, per germline. This CDR3 spans 15 amino acids. V gave up 2 bases and J gave up 3 bases, with 11 bases separating them. CDR3 sequence reads: CASSLTGKDTGELFF. CDR3 sequence (DNA): TGCGCCAGCAGCTTAACAGGGAAGGACACCGGGGAGCTGTTTTTT.

The chain joins TRBV6-6 to TRBJ2-2, with TRBD2 matching over 10 bases. Germline trimming cut 4 bases from V and 5 bases from J; bases unmatched to any gene: 4. From germline, CDR1 is MNHNY and CDR2 SVGAGI (reference sequence). The CDR3 has 15 residues. CDR3: CASSSPGLATGELFF. The CDR3 bases are TGTGCCAGCAGTTCGCCGGGACTAGCGACCGGGGAGCTGTTTTTT.

V gene TRBV2 combines with J gene TRBJ2-7; D gene uncertain. The V end lost 6 bases, the J end lost 1 base, and 7 bases lay between the germline ends. Per germline, CDR1 SNHLY and CDR2 FYNNEI. The CDR3 sequence is 12 residues long. CDR3 coding DNA: TGTGCCAGCAGCTATAGATCCTACGAGCAGTACTTC. The encoded protein is CASSYRSYEQYF.

The J gene is TRBJ2-1, the V gene TRBV6-1; TRBD2 agrees at 10 bases. Trimming took 6 bases from V and 5 from J; bases not matched to a gene: 7. This CDR3 contains 15 residues. Looked up from germline, CDR1 is MNHNS and CDR2 is SASEGT. As DNA, the CDR3 is TGTGCCAGCAGCCAGCGGGAGGGCCGCCACAATGAGCAGTTCTTC. Amino acid sequence: CASSQREGRHNEQFF.

The chain has TRBV5-1 and TRBJ1-3; TRBD1 is a possible D gene (5 bases). In germline, CDR1 is SGHRS, CDR2 YFSETQ. This CDR3 spans 16 amino acids. Trimming took off 0 bases at V and 0 bases at J, with 10 bases between the two ends. The CDR3 sequence is CASSLGQMISGNTIYF. CDR3 sequence (DNA): TGCGCCAGCAGCTTGGGACAGATGATCTCTGGAAACACCATATATTTT. Looking up the rest from reference TRBV5-1 and TRBJ1-3 gives the full variable domain: KAGVTQTPRYLIKTRGQQVTLSCSPISGHRSVSWYQQTPGQGLQFLFEYFSETQRNKGNFPGRFSGRQFSNSRSEMNVSTLELGDSALYLCASSLGQMISGNTIYFGEGSWLTVV.

The rearrangement joins TRBV10-3 to TRBJ2-1; TRBD1 might be the D (6 bases). The germline gives CDR1 ENHRY, CDR2 SYGVKD. Between the trimmed V and J ends, which lost 10 bases and 3 bases, there was a span of 13 bases. The CDR3 runs to 13 residues. The CDR3 region is CATSGDLYNEQFF. The CDR3 DNA reads as TGTGCCACTTCAGGGGACCTCTACAATGAGCAGTTCTTC.

The chain uses TRBV18 and TRBJ2-1; 11 nucleotides match TRBD2. CDR3 length: 16 amino acids. The ends lost 1 base at V and 7 bases at J; junction bases unmatched: 6. Germline V CDR1 and CDR2: KGHSH, LQKENI. CDR3 in amino acids: CASSPLAGGGINEQFF. In nucleotides, the CDR3 is TGTGCCAGCTCACCACTAGCGGGAGGGGGAATAAATGAGCAGTTCTTC.

This chain joins TRBV28 and TRBJ1-4, with TRBD1 as a possible D gene (6 bases). Trimming took off 5 bases at V and 6 bases at J, with 13 bases between the two ends. This CDR3 has 14 amino acids. Germline assignment: CDR1 MDHEN and CDR2 SYDVKM. The CDR3 sequence is CASSPTGTYEKLFF. In DNA form, the CDR3 reads TGTGCCAGCAGTCCCACCGGGACATATGAAAAACTGTTTTTT.

The chain employs TRBV10-2 and TRBJ1-1; D is unresolved. Germline V gene lookup returns CDR1 WSHSY and CDR2 SAAADI. V lost 4 bases and J lost 7, with 10 bases in between. CDR3 length: 12 amino acids. For the CDR3, the DNA is TGCGCCAGCAGTGTGTCGGCGCTTGAAGCTTTCTTT. Its protein product is CASSVSALEAFF.

This clone came up a few times. The J gene is TRBJ2-1, the V gene TRBV14; 15 nucleotides line up with TRBD2. The CDR3 extends over 18 amino acids. Losses at the gene ends were 1 base for V and 8 bases for J; bases not matched to a gene: 9. Germline CDR1 is SGHDN and CDR2 is FVKESK. Here the CDR3 reads CASSQVPGLAGGLHEQFF. Here the CDR3 DNA reads TGTGCCAGCAGCCAAGTCCCCGGACTAGCGGGAGGGTTGCATGAGCAGTTCTTC.

The chain links TRBV15 to TRBJ2-1; D is perhaps TRBD2 (5 bases). V gave up 4 bases and J gave up 12 bases, with 10 bases separating them. The CDR3 sequence is 11 residues long. Per the germline V gene, CDR1 is LNHNV and CDR2 is YYDKDF (reference sequence). The DNA for the CDR3 is TGTGCCACCAGCAACGGAGGAGGGCAGTTCTTC. Its protein product is CATSNGGGQFF.

Turning to this clone: The same CDR3 arises from other DNA sequences in this sample as well. The chain has TRBV9 and TRBJ1-4; D is ambiguous. This CDR3 has 14 residues. V was trimmed by 0 bases and J by 0 bases, leaving 3 bases between them. The germline V gene encodes CDR1 SGDLS and CDR2 YYNGEE. DNA of the CDR3: TGTGCCAGCAGCGTAGCCGCAACTAATGAAAAACTGTTTTTT. Translated: CASSVAATNEKLFF.

The chain uses TRBV28 and TRBJ2-1; 7 nucleotides align to TRBD2. Germline V CDR1 and CDR2: MDHEN, SYDVKM. Trimming took 5 bases from V and 4 from J; bases not matched to a gene: 8. The CDR3 runs to 15 residues. Written as DNA, the CDR3 is TGTGCCAGCAGTCTCCCGGGAGGTGTATACAATGAGCAGTTCTTC. This encodes CASSLPGGVYNEQFF.

The rearrangement joins TRBV6-1 to TRBJ2-7; D is tentatively TRBD1 or TRBD2 (5 bases each). In germline, CDR1 is MNHNS, CDR2 SASEGT. CDR3 length equals 16 residues. V dropped 2 bases and J dropped 1 base, with 15 bases sitting between them. CDR3 protein: CASSEKGASRSYEQYF. CDR3 nucleotide sequence: TGTGCCAGCAGTGAAAAAGGGGCTAGCAGATCCTACGAGCAGTACTTC.

The V gene is TRBV28, the J gene TRBJ2-5; D call uncertain. Germline values: CDR1 MDHEN, CDR2 SYDVKM. The CDR3 totals 14 residues. V lost 6 bases, J lost 3 bases, and 14 bases lay in between. Here the CDR3 reads CASRGWGSKETQYF. Written as DNA, the CDR3 is TGTGCCAGCAGGGGATGGGGATCGAAAGAGACCCAGTACTTC. Supplemented by reference TRBV28 and TRBJ2-5, the full variable domain reads DVKVTQSSRYLVKRTGEKVFLECVQDMDHENMFWYRQDPGLGLRLIYFSYDVKMKEKGDIPEGYSVSREKKERFSLILESASTNQTSMYLCASRGWGSKETQYFGPGTRLLVL.

The V and J genes are TRBV23-1 and TRBJ1-1; D remains ambiguous. TRBV23-1 is an ORF for which the function is uncertain. The CDR3 totals 14 residues. V was cut by 0 bases and J by 3 bases, with 8 bases left in between. The CDR3 protein is CASSQSDVDTEAFF. As DNA, the CDR3 is TGCGCCAGCAGTCAATCGGACGTGGACACTGAAGCTTTCTTT.

The rearrangement joins TRBV7-9 to TRBJ1-5; D gene uncertain. CDR1 is SEHNR and CDR2 is FQNEAQ in the germline V gene (reference sequence). V dropped 8 bases and J dropped 0 bases, with 8 bases sitting between them. The CDR3 loop spans 13 amino acids. CDR3 sequence reads: CASAGNSNQPQHF. As DNA, the CDR3 is TGTGCCAGCGCGGGAAATAGCAATCAGCCCCAGCATTTT.

This chain joins TRBV5-1 and TRBJ1-1; weak D call: TRBD1 (5 bases). Germline CDR1 is SGHRS and CDR2 is YFSETQ. CDR3 length equals 14 residues. V was shortened by 4 bases and J by 4 bases, with 14 bases between the two germline ends. As DNA, the CDR3 is TGCGCCAGCAGCGAAGTAACCGGGGGCACTGAAGCTTTCTTT. Translated, it gives CASSEVTGGTEAFF.

This clone came up once. V and J are TRBV11-2 and TRBJ2-2; 7 nucleotides align to TRBD2. V lost 2 bases and J lost 2; bases outside the gene matches: 11. Germline V lookup: CDR1 SGHAT, CDR2 FQNNGV. The CDR3 spans 18 residues. CDR3 sequence (DNA): TGTGCCAGCAGCTTACTAACTAGTCCTAGCGGTAACACCGGGGAGCTGTTTTTT. Its translation: CASSLLTSPSGNTGELFF.

The V gene is TRBV15, the J gene TRBJ2-7; perhaps TRBD2 as D (6 bases). The CDR3 extends over 12 amino acids. Trimming took 9 bases from V and 4 from J, leaving 13 bases between them. The germline CDR1 and CDR2 sequences are LNHNV and YYDKDF (reference sequence). The CDR3 DNA follows: TGTGCCACGGGGGGAGAAAGGTACGAGCAGTACTTC. Protein sequence: CATGGERYEQYF.

About this clone: In the same sample, other DNA sequences code for this CDR3. The rearrangement links TRBV7-8 to TRBJ2-3, with 12 bases fitting TRBD2. Germline values: CDR1 SGHVS, CDR2 FQNEAQ. The CDR3 is 16 residues long. Germline trimming cut 5 bases from V and 1 base from J; bases unmatched to any gene: 4. This chain's CDR3 is CASSPRTSGGTDTQYF. CDR3 nucleotides: TGTGCCAGCAGCCCGCGGACTAGCGGGGGCACAGATACGCAGTATTTT.

The genes are TRBV27 and TRBJ2-7, with D possibly called TRBD1 or TRBD2 (6 bases each). Per germline, CDR1 MNHEY and CDR2 SMNVEV (reference sequence). Trimming removed 3 bases at V and 3 bases at J, with 12 bases between. The CDR3 length is 14 residues. This CDR3 reads CASSFPGAIYEQYF. The CDR3 nucleotides are TGTGCCAGCAGTTTCCCGGGGGCGATCTACGAGCAGTACTTC.

The CDR3 spells CASSFTETQYF. DNA for the CDR3: TGTGCCAGCAGCTTTACAGAGACCCAGTACTTC. The chain uses TRBV7-9 and TRBJ2-5; D is ambiguous. Germline lookup yields CDR1 SEHNR and CDR2 FQNEAQ (reference sequence). With 3 bases removed from V and 4 bases from J, the gap between germline ends came to 3 bases. The length of the CDR3 is 11 residues. The variable domain in full, completed from reference TRBV7-9 and TRBJ2-5, reads DTGVSQNPRHKITKRGQNVTFRCDPISEHNRLYWYRQTLGQGPEFLTYFQNEAQLEKSRLLSDRFSAERPKGSFSTLEIQRTEQGDSAMYLCASSFTETQYFGPGTRLLVL.

The rearrangement uses TRBV5-1 and TRBJ2-3; the match to TRBD1 covers 8 bases. Germline-derived CDR1 and CDR2 are SGHRS and YFSETQ. V shed 3 bases and J 2 bases; nucleotides not matched to a gene: 5. CDR3 length: 15 amino acids. CDR3 sequence reads: CASSSWTGITDTQYF. The CDR3, as DNA: TGCGCCAGCAGCTCATGGACAGGGATCACAGATACGCAGTATTTT.

V is TRBV28 and J is TRBJ1-5; 7 positions match TRBD1. The trim removed 6 bases at V and 3 bases at J, leaving 8 bases unmatched. The CDR3 loop spans 15 amino acids. Germline CDR1 and CDR2: MDHEN and SYDVKM. DNA for the CDR3: TGTGCCAGCAGCTCCCCCGGGACAGACAATCAGCCCCAGCATTTT. Translating it yields CASSSPGTDNQPQHF. Supplemented by reference TRBV28 and TRBJ1-5, the full variable domain reads DVKVTQSSRYLVKRTGEKVFLECVQDMDHENMFWYRQDPGLGLRLIYFSYDVKMKEKGDIPEGYSVSREKKERFSLILESASTNQTSMYLCASSSPGTDNQPQHFGDGTRLSIL.